These 14 T cell receptor beta chains were all obtained from the same sample, sequenced in a study of cytomegalovirus exposure and HLA in healthy donors. Primers included in the PCR were 60 Vbeta and 13 Jbeta primers. Assay used: immunoSEQ multiplex PCR; TCRdb lists only in-frame clones, some missing. The sample carries some 200,000 clones, over 65% recorded once. The sequenced material came from PBMCs. These receptor sequences come from a man aged 40-49 years in good health and CMV-seronegative.

This clone was recorded a few times. The V call is TRBV7-8, the J call TRBJ1-4; 8 nucleotides agree with TRBD1. The CDR3 is 15 amino acids. The ends lost 2 bases at V and 3 bases at J; junction bases unmatched: 2. CDR1 SGHVS and CDR2 FQNEAQ come from the germline V gene. As DNA, the CDR3 is TGTGCCAGCAGCTTATGGGGACAGGCTAATGAAAAACTGTTTTTT. It yields the protein CASSLWGQANEKLFF. The full variable domain, in which reference TRBV7-8 and TRBJ1-4 provide the parts outside the CDR3, is GAGVSQSPRYKVAKRGQDVALRCDPISGHVSLFWYQQALGQGPEFLTYFQNEAQLDKSGLPSDRFFAERPEGSVSTLKIQRTQQEDSAVYLCASSLWGQANEKLFFGSGTQLSVL.

The chain joins TRBV27 to TRBJ1-3; D not certain. Germline V gene data show CDR1 as MNHEY and CDR2 as SMNVEV (reference sequence). This CDR3 has 14 residues. V was pared by 5 bases and J by 2 bases, with 10 bases between. The CDR3 is CASSLVGPGNTIYF. The DNA for the CDR3 is TGTGCCAGCAGTCTCGTTGGGCCTGGAAACACCATATATTTT.

This chain connects TRBV11-2 to TRBJ2-7; 8 bases match TRBD2. The ends lost 5 bases at V and 3 bases at J; junction bases unmatched: 6. Germline loops: CDR1 SGHAT, CDR2 FQNNGV. The CDR3 is 14 residues long. The CDR3 region has the DNA TGTGCCAGCAGCCCCTCGGGGGGGGTCTACGAGCAGTACTTC. This sequence encodes CASSPSGGVYEQYF.

The gene calls are TRBV4-3 and TRBJ1-5, with D perhaps matching TRBD1 (6 bases). V was cut by 0 bases and J by 0 bases, with 18 bases left in between. The CDR3 runs to 19 residues. Germline V gives CDR1 LGHNA, CDR2 YSLEER. CDR3 protein: CASSQDRGRGGSSNQPQHF. CDR3 in DNA: TGCGCCAGCAGCCAAGATCGGGGCAGGGGCGGGAGTAGCAATCAGCCCCAGCATTTT.

This chain links TRBV4-1 with TRBJ2-1; TRBD2 matches 7 bases. There are 16 residues in the CDR3. Germline V gene lookup returns CDR1 MGHRA and CDR2 YSYEKL. After removal of 3 bases from V and 7 bases from J, the junction contained 12 bases not matched to a gene. In nucleotides, the CDR3 is TGCGCCAGCAGCCAGGGGGGGTGGGAGGGCGGGAATGAGCAGTTCTTC. Translation: CASSQGGWEGGNEQFF.

The chain is built from TRBV7-3 and TRBJ2-2; no reliable D call. V was cut by 6 bases and J by 5 bases, with 10 bases left in between. Germline CDR1 reads SGHTA; CDR2 reads FQGTGA. CDR3 length: 13 amino acids. CDR3 residues: CASSSRQTGELFF. The DNA for the CDR3 is TGTGCCAGCAGTTCCAGGCAAACCGGGGAGCTGTTTTTT.

The chain has TRBV19 and TRBJ1-5; the D gene is possibly TRBD1 (6 bases). CDR1 LNHDA and CDR2 SQIVND come from the germline V gene (reference sequence). V was pared by 4 bases and J by 7 bases, with 8 bases between. The CDR3 length is 12 residues. This chain's CDR3 is CASSRTGQPQHF. DNA of the CDR3: TGTGCCAGTAGTAGAACAGGGCAGCCCCAGCATTTT. Using reference TRBV19 and TRBJ1-5 for the parts outside the CDR3, the full variable domain is DGGITQSPKYLFRKEGQNVTLSCEQNLNHDAMYWYRQDPGQGLRLIYYSQIVNDFQKGDIAEGYSVSREKKESFPLTVTSAQKNPTAFYLCASSRTGQPQHFGDGTRLSIL.

V usage is TRBV19 and J usage is TRBJ2-5; D is possibly TRBD2 (5 bases). The CDR3 loop spans 14 amino acids. Per germline, CDR1 LNHDA and CDR2 SQIVND (reference sequence). Between the trimmed V and J ends, which lost 2 bases and 5 bases, there was a span of 12 bases. CDR3 loop: CASSITRGTETQYF. CDR3 DNA: TGTGCCAGTAGTATAACACGGGGAACGGAGACCCAGTACTTC.

V is TRBV4-3 and J is TRBJ2-7, with TRBD1 identical over 10 bases. This CDR3 spans 14 amino acids. With V trimmed by 1 base and J by 6 bases, 3 bases remained unmatched. Germline loops: CDR1 LGHNA, CDR2 YSLEER. CDR3 coding DNA: TGCGCCAGCAGCCAAGCCCGACAGGGGGCCGAGCAGTACTTC. Amino acids: CASSQARQGAEQYF.

As regards this clone: The junction does not match germline at one end; this may be a read error. This sequence joins TRBV7-9 and TRBJ1-5; TRBD1 might be the D (6 bases). There are 16 residues in the CDR3. Germline lookup yields CDR1 SEHNR and CDR2 FQNEAQ (reference sequence). The CDR3: CSSSQGGVGDDQPQHF. In nucleotides, the CDR3 is TGTTCCAGCAGCCAAGGGGGGGTCGGAGATGATCAGCCCCAGCATTTT. Complete variable domain (other parts from reference TRBV7-9 and TRBJ1-5): DTGVSQNPRHKITKRGQNVTFRCDPISEHNRLYWYRQTLGQGPEFLTYFQNEAQLEKSRLLSDRFSAERPKGSFSTLEIQRTEQGDSAMYLCSSSQGGVGDDQPQHFGDGTRLSIL.

The chain is built from TRBV29-1 and TRBJ2-5; TRBD2 might be the D (6 bases). The CDR3 has 14 amino acids. Germline V gene data show CDR1 as SQVTM and CDR2 as ANQGSEA. With 0 bases removed from V and 5 bases from J, the gap between germline ends came to 13 bases. The CDR3 region is CSVEELAPRETQYF. CDR3 in DNA: TGCAGCGTTGAAGAACTAGCCCCTAGGGAGACCCAGTACTTC.

This clone was picked up one time. The CDR3 nucleotides are TGTGCCAGCAGCTTTCGACAGGAGAGCTATGGCTACACCTTC. Translating gives CASSFRQESYGYTF. The V gene is TRBV7-2, the J gene TRBJ1-2; a possible D gene is TRBD1 (6 bases). Germline V lookup: CDR1 SGHTA, CDR2 FQGNSA. The germline V and J ends were trimmed by 3 bases and 4 bases, with 12 bases remaining between them. There are 14 residues in the CDR3.

The chain is built from TRBV28 and TRBJ2-3, with D unclear. CDR1 and CDR2 (germline): MDHEN, SYDVKM. The CDR3 spans 14 residues. V was pared by 7 bases and J by 2 bases, with 13 bases between. CDR3 DNA sequence: TGTGCCAGCAAACTGGCGGTTTTCACAGATACGCAGTATTTT. Protein sequence: CASKLAVFTDTQYF.

The chain links TRBV7-9 to TRBJ2-7; D ambiguous. The germline CDR1 and CDR2 sequences are SEHNR and FQNEAQ (reference sequence). CDR3 length: 12 amino acids. Trimming shortened V by 2 bases and J by 2 bases, and 4 bases separated the two germline ends. CDR3 sequence reads: CASSLRPYEQYF. CDR3 DNA: TGTGCCAGCAGCTTACGTCCCTACGAGCAGTACTTC.